Shown below are 21 T cell receptor beta chains from a single sample sequenced in a study of CD8 T cells in ankylosing spondylitis. TCRdb re-called the 5' RACE reads through MiXCR, storing one row per CDR3 protein. This table holds 150,000 to 200,000 distinct CDR3 sequences, around 10% found once. Sequencing used blood, either unsorted or a sorted T cell fraction (not recorded which). These receptors all stem from a male donor with ankylosing spondylitis or in good health (not recorded which).

The J gene is TRBJ2-1, the V gene TRBV12-3 or TRBV12-4, with TRBD2 matching 7 bases. This CDR3 has 17 residues. V lost 7 bases, J lost 3 bases, and 15 bases stayed unmatched. The CDR3 sequence is CASIGEGGRRGYNEQFF. CDR3 nucleotide sequence: TGTGCCAGCATCGGGGAGGGCGGGAGAAGGGGCTACAATGAGCAGTTCTTC.

This clonotype was counted ten times or more. This rearrangement joins TRBV6-8 to TRBJ2-2, with TRBD1 matching over 10 bases. CDR1 is MNHGY, CDR2 SAAAGT, per germline. The CDR3 is 17 amino acids. The V gene end was trimmed by 6 bases and the J gene end by 5 bases; junction bases not matched to a gene: 12. CDR3 sequence (DNA): TGTGCCAGCAGAGTGACCGGGACAGGGGTTGATACCGGGGAGCTGTTTTTT. Residues: CASRVTGTGVDTGELFF.

This clonotype was seen ten or more times. The chain couples TRBV5-1 to TRBJ1-1, with 8 bases aligning to TRBD1. Germline V gene lookup returns CDR1 SGHRS and CDR2 YFSETQ. With V trimmed by 4 bases and J by 1 base, 0 bases remained unmatched. CDR3 size: 13 residues. The DNA for the CDR3 is TGCGCCAGCAGCGGACAGGGGAACACTGAAGCTTTCTTT. Its translation: CASSGQGNTEAFF.

In this sample, this clonotype turned up a few times. The chain links TRBV7-8 to TRBJ1-5; no clear D gene. The CDR3 consists of 16 residues. The V gene's germline CDR1 is SGHVS and CDR2 FQNEAQ. Trimming took off 1 base at V and 1 base at J, with 11 bases between the two ends. For the CDR3, the DNA is TGTGCCAGCAGCTTAGTACGCACGAACAGCAATCAGCCCCAGCATTTT. Its protein product is CASSLVRTNSNQPQHF.

V usage is TRBV11-2 and J usage is TRBJ1-2; TRBD1 matches at 11 bases. Trimming at V came to 1 base and at J to 4 bases, leaving 2 bases not matched to a gene. This CDR3 is built from 15 residues. Germline loops: CDR1 SGHAT, CDR2 FQNNGV. The DNA of the CDR3 is TGTGCCAGCAGCTTAGGAGGACAGGGGGCCTATGGCTACACCTTC. The encoded protein is CASSLGGQGAYGYTF.

This clonotype was recorded at least ten times. The chain is built from TRBV6-5 and TRBJ2-7; the D is unclear. The V and J ends lost 7 bases and 3 bases respectively, with 7 bases between them. Germline loops: CDR1 MNHEY, CDR2 SVGAGI. CDR3 size: 11 residues. In DNA, the CDR3 is TGTGCCAGCACCGCACTCTACGAGCAGTACTTC. This gives the protein CASTALYEQYF.

To note about this clonotype: A read error may account for a junction end that differs from germline. The J gene is TRBJ1-5, the V gene TRBV25-1, with 7 bases lining up with TRBD1. This CDR3 comprises 17 residues. Per germline, CDR1 MGHDK and CDR2 SYGVNS. Here the CDR3 reads CANSEGGGGRGNQPQHF. CDR3 nucleotide sequence: TGTGCCAACAGTGAAGGGGGAGGGGGCCGCGGCAATCAGCCCCAGCATTTT.

This clonotype was counted ten times or more. The rearrangement links TRBV5-5 to TRBJ2-2; D is unclear. The CDR3 is 12 amino acids. Trimming shortened V by 0 bases and J by 13 bases, and 10 bases separated the two germline ends. Germline CDR1 and CDR2: SGHKS and YYEKEE (reference sequence). Here the CDR3 DNA reads TGTGCCAGCAGCTTGGGGCCAGCTGGGCTGTTTTTT. Translation gives CASSLGPAGLFF.

This clonotype came up many times. V usage is TRBV7-8 and J usage is TRBJ1-5; 7 bases align to TRBD1. This CDR3 comprises 16 residues. From germline, CDR1 is SGHVS and CDR2 FQNEAQ. Trimming took 2 bases from V and 1 from J; bases not matched to a gene: 5. This CDR3 is CASSLKGAGSNQPQHF. In nucleotides, the CDR3 is TGTGCCAGCAGCTTAAAGGGGGCAGGGAGCAATCAGCCCCAGCATTTT. The full variable domain, with the rest looked up from reference TRBV7-8 and TRBJ1-5, is GAGVSQSPRYKVAKRGQDVALRCDPISGHVSLFWYQQALGQGPEFLTYFQNEAQLDKSGLPSDRFFAERPEGSVSTLKIQRTQQEDSAVYLCASSLKGAGSNQPQHFGDGTRLSIL.

This clonotype was recorded many times. The CDR3: CASSFRPERSDEQFF. CDR3 bases: TGCGCCAGCAGCTTTCGGCCCGAAAGGAGTGATGAGCAGTTCTTC. The rearrangement links TRBV5-1 to TRBJ2-1; D remains unclear. The V end lost 2 bases, the J end lost 8 bases, and 17 bases lay between the germline ends. The CDR3 runs to 15 residues. The germline gives CDR1 SGHRS, CDR2 YFSETQ. Using reference TRBV5-1 and TRBJ2-1 for the parts outside the CDR3, the full variable domain is KAGVTQTPRYLIKTRGQQVTLSCSPISGHRSVSWYQQTPGQGLQFLFEYFSETQRNKGNFPGRFSGRQFSNSRSEMNVSTLELGDSALYLCASSFRPERSDEQFFGPGTRLTVL.

V usage is TRBV20-1 and J usage is TRBJ1-3; TRBD1 aligns across 7 bases. Trimming took 0 bases from V and 4 from J; bases not matched to a gene: 6. Germline CDR1 DFQATT, CDR2 SNEGSKA (reference sequence). CDR3 length: 15 residues. CDR3: CSARDPRQGGNTIYF. CDR3 coding DNA: TGCAGTGCTAGAGATCCCAGACAGGGCGGAAACACCATATATTTT.

The sample holds many counts of this clonotype. This chain uses TRBV7-8 with TRBJ2-7; tentative D call: TRBD2 (6 bases). V shed 5 bases and J shed 0 bases, with 14 bases lying between them. Germline loops: CDR1 SGHVS, CDR2 FQNEAQ. The CDR3 has 15 residues. CDR3 in DNA: TGTGCCAGCAGCCATAGCGGCCTGAGCTCCTACGAGCAGTACTTC. Encoded protein: CASSHSGLSSYEQYF.

This clonotype was seen only a few times. V gene TRBV10-3 combines with J gene TRBJ2-2; tentatively, D is TRBD2 (6 bases). CDR1 and CDR2 (germline): ENHRY, SYGVKD. The CDR3 extends over 16 amino acids. Between the trimmed V and J ends, which lost 5 bases and 5 bases, there was a span of 18 bases. CDR3 sequence (DNA): TGTGCCATCAGTCTCCGGGGCCCCAGCGGGACCGGGGAGCTGTTTTTT. Amino acids: CAISLRGPSGTGELFF.

CDR3 nucleotide sequence: TGTGCCAGCAGCCAAGATTCACACAATGAGCAGTTCTTC. Its protein is CASSQDSHNEQFF. This chain uses TRBV3-1 with TRBJ2-1; no clear D gene. V lost 0 bases and J 5 bases, leaving 5 bases between the germline ends. Germline V gene lookup returns CDR1 LGHDT and CDR2 YNNKEL (reference sequence). The CDR3 covers 13 residues.

This clonotype showed up many times. V usage is TRBV24-1 and J usage is TRBJ2-2; 11 nucleotides line up with TRBD2. With V trimmed by 2 bases and J by 5 bases, 9 bases remained unmatched. Germline V lookup: CDR1 KGHDR, CDR2 SFDVKD. This CDR3 has 18 residues. In DNA, the CDR3 is TGTGCCACCAGTGATTCCGGGACTAGCGGAATTTTGACCGGGGAGCTGTTTTTT. Encoded protein: CATSDSGTSGILTGELFF.

This clonotype was counted at least ten times. The chain is built from TRBV16 and TRBJ1-2, with D unclear. V lost 1 base to trimming and J lost 4 bases, with 4 bases between them. CDR1 and CDR2 from the germline V gene are KGHSY and FQNENV. This CDR3 has 12 amino acids. The CDR3 reads CASSQFVYGYTF. The CDR3 bases are TGTGCCAGCAGCCAATTCGTCTATGGCTACACCTTC.

This clonotype was detected many times. The V gene is TRBV12-3 or TRBV12-4, the J gene TRBJ1-2; 9 nucleotides agree with TRBD1. V dropped 4 bases and J dropped 6; count of bases not matched to a gene: 12. This CDR3 region has 16 residues. The CDR3 sequence is CASSSVGQGSGDGYTF. The DNA for the CDR3 is TGTGCCAGCAGTTCCGTGGGACAGGGAAGTGGAGATGGCTACACCTTC.

This clonotype was seen many times. The chain couples TRBV9 to TRBJ2-3; TRBD1 aligns across 8 bases. CDR1 and CDR2 (germline): SGDLS, YYNGEE. V shed 0 bases, J shed 0 bases, and the junction held 12 bases outside the gene matches. The length of the CDR3 is 19 residues. CDR3 amino acids: CASSVGADRQGTSTDTQYF. DNA of the CDR3: TGTGCCAGCAGCGTAGGAGCTGACCGACAGGGGACTAGCACAGATACGCAGTATTTT.

Many counts were recorded for this clonotype. The V call is TRBV3-1, the J call TRBJ1-4; a weak D match, TRBD1 (5 bases). The germline CDR1 and CDR2 sequences are LGHDT and YNNKEL (reference sequence). Trimming left V 1 base short and J 12 bases short, with 9 bases between. The CDR3 totals 12 residues. The CDR3 DNA sequence: TGTGCCAGCAGCCAAGGGGGCAGGGAACTGTTTTTT. Translation gives CASSQGGRELFF. Based on the CDR3 plus reference TRBV3-1 and TRBJ1-4, the full variable domain is DTAVSQTPKYLVTQMGNDKSIKCEQNLGHDTMYWYKQDSKKFLKIMFSYNNKELIINETVPNRFSPKSPDKAHLNLHINSLELGDSAVYFCASSQGGRELFFGSGTQLSVL.

This clonotype was recorded many times. This sequence joins TRBV20-1 and TRBJ1-1; D remains unclear. The CDR3 extends over 10 amino acids. Deletions cut 6 bases from V and 8 bases from J, with 10 bases between. The germline V gene encodes CDR1 DFQATT and CDR2 SNEGSKA (reference sequence). The CDR3 DNA reads TGCAGTGCCTTAGGGCGAGAAGCTTTCTTT. It specifies CSALGREAFF.

This clonotype was observed at least ten times. The gene calls are TRBV10-3 and TRBJ1-5, with 8 bases fitting TRBD1. V lost 1 base to trimming and J lost 2 bases; unmatched junction nucleotides: 4. The germline CDR1 and CDR2 sequences are ENHRY and SYGVKD. This CDR3 contains 16 residues. The CDR3 sequence: CAISELSTGGNQPQHF. The CDR3 region has the DNA TGTGCCATCAGTGAGTTATCGACAGGGGGCAATCAGCCCCAGCATTTT.